The entry that follows covers one TCR beta chain sequence. Its antigen is unidentified. These data belong to a study of cytomegalovirus exposure and HLA in healthy donors. Libraries were prepared by immunoSEQ multiplex PCR; TCRdb keeps only in-frame clonotypes and omits some of them. The sample holds roughly 65,000 clones, about 90% seen once. CDR1 SGDLS and CDR2 YYNGEE come from the germline V gene. Losses at the gene ends were 3 bases for V and 4 bases for J; bases not matched to a gene: 5. CDR3 size: 16 residues. Whole-study findings and limits: CMV antigen specificity was confirmed in vitro for three CMV-associated chains.

Input material: PBMCs. This clonotype was sampled from a man younger than 30 in good health and CMV-seronegative. The chain carries TRBV9 and TRBJ2-1; 12 positions agree with TRBD2. CDR3 amino acids: CASSARLAGEYNEQFF. CDR3 DNA: TGTGCCAGCAGCGCCAGACTAGCGGGAGAATACAATGAGCAGTTCTTC.